The TCR beta chain under discussion was sequenced for a study of shared clonotypes between healthy human individuals. This table comes from immunoSEQ multiplex PCR, and its TCRdb copy is limited to in-frame clones, with some not included. This table has 950,000 to 1,200,000 clones, approximately 75% appearing once. It was into CD45RA+ naive and CD45RA-negative memory subsets that the CD4+ cells were split. The sample was memory CD4+ T cells from PBMCs. The subset was: CD45RA-negative fraction. This TCR was recovered from a man between 18 and 35 years old in good health. Some clones in this sample may be carry-over from other donors' samples.

The chain's CDR3 is CAIRSGLGYTF. CDR3 coding DNA: TGTGCCATCAGGTCGGGTTTAGGCTACACCTTC. The chain employs TRBV10-3 and TRBJ1-2; D is unclear. From germline, CDR1 is ENHRY and CDR2 SYGVKD. The length of the CDR3 is 11 residues. V lost 6 bases, J lost 8 bases, and 10 bases lay in between.